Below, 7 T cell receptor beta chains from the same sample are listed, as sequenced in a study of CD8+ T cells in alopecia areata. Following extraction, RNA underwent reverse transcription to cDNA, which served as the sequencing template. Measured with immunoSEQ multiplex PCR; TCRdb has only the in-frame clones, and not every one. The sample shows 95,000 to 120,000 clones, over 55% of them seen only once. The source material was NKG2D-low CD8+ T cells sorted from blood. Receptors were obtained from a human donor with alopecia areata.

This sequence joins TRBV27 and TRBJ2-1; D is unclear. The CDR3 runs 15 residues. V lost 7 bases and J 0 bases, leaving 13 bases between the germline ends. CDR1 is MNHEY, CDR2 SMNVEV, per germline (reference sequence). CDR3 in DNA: TGTGCCAGCACCCCCGAAGTCGGCTCCTACAATGAGCAGTTCTTC. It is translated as CASTPEVGSYNEQFF.

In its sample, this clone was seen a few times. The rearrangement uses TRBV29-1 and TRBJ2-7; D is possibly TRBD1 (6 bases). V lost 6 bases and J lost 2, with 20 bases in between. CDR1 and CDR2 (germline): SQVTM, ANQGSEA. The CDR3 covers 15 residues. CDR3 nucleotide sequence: TGCAGCGTGTTTGGGGTGGGACACCCGACCTACGAGCAGTACTTC. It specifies CSVFGVGHPTYEQYF.

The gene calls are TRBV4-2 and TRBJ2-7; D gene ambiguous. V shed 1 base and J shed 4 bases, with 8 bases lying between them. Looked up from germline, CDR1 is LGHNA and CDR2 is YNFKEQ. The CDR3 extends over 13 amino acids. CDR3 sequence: CASSQGTLYEQYF. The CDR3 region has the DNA TGTGCCAGCAGCCAAGGGACCCTATACGAGCAGTACTTC.

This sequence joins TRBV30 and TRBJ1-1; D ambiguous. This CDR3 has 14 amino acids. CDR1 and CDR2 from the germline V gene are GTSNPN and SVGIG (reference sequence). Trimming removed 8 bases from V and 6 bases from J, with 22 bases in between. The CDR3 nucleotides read TGTGCCCACAGTGTACTATCCGAGAAGTCTGAAGCTTTCTTT. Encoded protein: CAHSVLSEKSEAFF.

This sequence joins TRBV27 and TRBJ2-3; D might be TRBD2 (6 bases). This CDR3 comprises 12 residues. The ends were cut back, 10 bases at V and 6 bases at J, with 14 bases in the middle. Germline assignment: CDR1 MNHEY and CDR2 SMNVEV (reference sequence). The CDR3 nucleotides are TGTGCCACCAGACTAGGCGGGGATACGCAGTATTTT. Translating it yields CATRLGGDTQYF.

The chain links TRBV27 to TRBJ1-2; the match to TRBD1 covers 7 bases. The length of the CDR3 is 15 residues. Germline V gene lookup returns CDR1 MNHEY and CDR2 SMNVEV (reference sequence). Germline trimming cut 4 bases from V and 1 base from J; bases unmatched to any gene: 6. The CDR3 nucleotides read TGTGCCAGCAGTTCCACGACAGGGTTTAACTATGGCTACACCTTC. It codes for CASSSTTGFNYGYTF.

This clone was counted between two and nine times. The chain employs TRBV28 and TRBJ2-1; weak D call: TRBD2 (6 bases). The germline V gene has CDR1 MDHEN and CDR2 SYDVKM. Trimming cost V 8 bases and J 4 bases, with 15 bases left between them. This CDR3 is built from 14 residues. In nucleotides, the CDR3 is TGTGCCAGCCGGGCTAGCGAAAGATACAATGAGCAGTTCTTC. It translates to CASRASERYNEQFF.